Below, 9 T cell receptor beta chains from the same sample are listed, as sequenced in a study of T-cell reconstitution after alpha-beta-depleted transplantation in children. Library preparation (for TCRbeta) was performed with unique molecular identifiers. MiXCR was run by TCRdb on the PCR reads, yielding one entry per CDR3 protein. Of over 200,000 distinct CDR3 sequences detected, roughly 11% appear once; the ten largest clones hold 28%. The specimen comprised PBMCs, sampled before TCRalphabeta/CD19-depleted stem cell transplant. The receptors stem from a child younger than two with acute myeloid leukemia, due to receive a stem cell transplant.

CDR3 coding DNA: TGTGCCAGCAACCAGGGTAGAAACGATTCACCCCTCCACTTT. Its translation: CASNQGRNDSPLHF. The rearrangement uses TRBV28 and TRBJ1-6; tentatively, D is TRBD1 (5 bases). Trimming removed 7 bases at V and 8 bases at J, with 15 bases between. The CDR3 is 14 amino acids. Germline V gene data show CDR1 as MDHEN and CDR2 as SYDVKM.

There are many counts of this clonotype. V is TRBV19 and J is TRBJ1-1; a weak D match, TRBD1 (5 bases). This CDR3 contains 14 residues. Trimming cost V 6 bases and J 5 bases, with 16 bases left between them. Germline V gene sequence: CDR1 LNHDA, CDR2 SQIVND (reference sequence). CDR3 DNA sequence: TGTGCCAGTAGCTCTCAGGGCGGTAGGACTGAAGCTTTCTTT. Amino acid sequence: CASSSQGGRTEAFF.

This clonotype was detected many times. This chain connects TRBV12-3 or TRBV12-4 to TRBJ1-5; 7 bases align to TRBD1. CDR3 size: 14 residues. The ends lost 4 bases at V and 4 bases at J; junction bases unmatched: 4. The CDR3 here is CASSSTGFNQPQHF. The CDR3, as DNA: TGTGCCAGCAGTTCGACAGGGTTTAATCAGCCCCAGCATTTT.

This clonotype was recorded many times. V is TRBV7-6 and J is TRBJ2-2; D ambiguous. Germline CDR1 and CDR2: SGHVS and FNYEAQ. The CDR3 totals 10 residues. Trimming stripped 6 bases from V and 7 bases from J, with 3 bases between. The CDR3, as DNA: TGTGCCAGCAGTAACGGGGAGCTGTTTTTT. Amino acids: CASSNGELFF. The full variable domain, in which reference TRBV7-6 and TRBJ2-2 provide the parts outside the CDR3, is GAGVSQSPRYKVTKRGQDVALRCDPISGHVSLYWYRQALGQGPEFLTYFNYEAQQDKSGLPNDRFSAERPEGSISTLTIQRTEQRDSAMYRCASSNGELFFGEGSRLTVL.

This clonotype occurred many times. The V and J genes are TRBV11-2 and TRBJ2-1, with 7 positions matching TRBD2. The CDR3 is made up of 14 amino acids. V lost 5 bases, J lost 9 bases, and 10 bases stayed unmatched. In germline, CDR1 is SGHAT, CDR2 FQNNGV. CDR3 in DNA: TGTGCCAGCAGCCCTTCCCTAGCGGTCTTTGAGCAGTTCTTC. Translation gives CASSPSLAVFEQFF.

This clonotype has at least ten counts. The gene calls are TRBV5-1 and TRBJ2-3; 9 bases are shared with TRBD1. Germline V gives CDR1 SGHRS, CDR2 YFSETQ. This CDR3 contains 15 residues. V dropped 4 bases and J dropped 5; count of bases not matched to a gene: 8. The CDR3 nucleotides read TGCGCCAGCAGCCCGGACAGGGGCGGTGGAGATACGCAGTATTTT. This codes for CASSPDRGGGDTQYF.

This clonotype was found many times. The chain recombines TRBV4-2 with TRBJ2-1; TRBD2 might be the D (6 bases). V was cut by 2 bases and J by 3 bases, with 11 bases left in between. Germline V CDR1 and CDR2: LGHNA, YNFKEQ. The CDR3 has 15 amino acids. The chain's CDR3 is CASSQTTSLYNEQFF. DNA for the CDR3: TGTGCCAGCAGCCAAACCACTAGCCTCTACAATGAGCAGTTCTTC.

With regard to this clonotype: A much larger clone lies one base from this, so it may be a read error. The chain recombines TRBV20-1 with TRBJ1-1; D uncertain. Trimming took off 6 bases at V and 2 bases at J, with 28 bases between the two ends. This CDR3 is 18 amino acids long. CDR1 and CDR2 from the germline V gene are DFQATT and SNEGSKA (reference sequence). The DNA for the CDR3 is TGCAGTGCCAACCCCCTCACAGACAAACGATACCTAAACACTGAAGCTTTCTTT. This gives the protein CSANPLTDKRYLNTEAFF.

This clonotype was recorded many times. This chain joins TRBV20-1 and TRBJ2-6, with D uncertain. This CDR3 has 14 residues. CDR1 and CDR2 (germline): DFQATT, SNEGSKA (reference sequence). V was trimmed by 3 bases and J by 0 bases, leaving 6 bases between them. The CDR3 sequence: CSASSVSGANVLTF. The CDR3 DNA reads as TGCAGTGCTAGTTCCGTCTCTGGGGCCAACGTCCTGACTTTC.